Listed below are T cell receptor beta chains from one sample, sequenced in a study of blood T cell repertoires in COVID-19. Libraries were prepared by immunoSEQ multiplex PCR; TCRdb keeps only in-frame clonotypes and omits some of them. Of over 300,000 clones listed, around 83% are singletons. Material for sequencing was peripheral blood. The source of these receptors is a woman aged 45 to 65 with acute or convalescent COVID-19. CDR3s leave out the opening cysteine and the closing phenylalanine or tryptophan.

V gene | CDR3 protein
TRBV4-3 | ASSQADRANEQF
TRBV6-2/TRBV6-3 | ASSLYSLVEGTEAF
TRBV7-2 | ASSSQAGPQETQY
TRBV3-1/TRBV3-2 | ASTPYRGGELF
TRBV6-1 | ASSDTGTENTEAF
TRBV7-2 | ASSQGVSNQPQH
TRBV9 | ASSFRDQGTGNTIY
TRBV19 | ASSYPQGAGT
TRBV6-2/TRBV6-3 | ASSRLAVQETQY
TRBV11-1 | ASSLHGTSGRAEQF
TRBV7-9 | ASGGAIDEQF
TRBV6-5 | ASRGQPMNTEAF
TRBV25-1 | ASNYREDTQY
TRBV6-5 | ASSRTNYGYT